The TCR beta chain under discussion was sequenced for a study of cytomegalovirus exposure and HLA in healthy donors. This clone was observed once. The CDR3 contains 16 residues. Per germline, CDR1 MNHEY and CDR2 SVGAGI. J lost 4 bases, V lost 2 bases, and 3 bases had no gene match. Use of 60 Vbeta and 13 Jbeta primers characterized the PCR. Sequenced by immunoSEQ multiplex PCR; TCRdb stores in-frame clones only, minus some. The table has approximately 160,000 clones, over 65% seen once; the top ten hold around 3%. The V gene is TRBV6-5, the J gene TRBJ2-5; 14 nucleotides align to TRBD2. This TCR derives from a woman aged 40 to 49 in good health and CMV-seropositive. Sequencing was carried out using PBMCs. The chain's CDR3 is CASSYAGLAGVETQYF. The DNA for the CDR3 is TGTGCCAGCAGTTACGCGGGACTAGCGGGGGTAGAGACCCAGTACTTC.